These T cell receptor beta chains were read from a single sample in a study of blood T cell repertoires in COVID-19. This table comes from immunoSEQ multiplex PCR, and its TCRdb copy is limited to in-frame clones, with some not included. The repertoire holds 95,000 to 150,000 clones, more than 70% seen once, with about 5.4% in the top ten. Sequenced sample: peripheral blood. The receptors were sampled from an older man with active or convalescent COVID-19. Both conserved end residues are part of each CDR3. The D gene is left open where the match is weak. Only some rows state a clone size, as once, few, many or a class for expanded clones.

j_call: TRBJ2-2; d_call: NA; v_call: TRBV6-5; clone_size: once; cdr3_aa: CASSPPGERTGELFF; cdr3_nt: TGTGCCAGCAGCCCCCCCGGCGAGAGGACCGGGGAGCTGTTTTTT
j_call: TRBJ1-4; d_call: NA; v_call: TRBV5-5; clone_size: NA; cdr3_aa: CASSLALRNEKLFF; cdr3_nt: TGTGCCAGCAGCTTGGCCCTCAGAAATGAAAAACTGTTTTTT
j_call: TRBJ1-1; d_call: NA; v_call: TRBV12-5; clone_size: NA; cdr3_aa: CASGNLAGTEAFF; cdr3_nt: TGTGCTAGTGGTAACCTCGCGGGCACTGAAGCTTTCTTT
j_call: TRBJ1-1; d_call: TRBD1; v_call: TRBV10-3; clone_size: NA; cdr3_aa: CAISESPGQGTVKGAVSPEAFF; cdr3_nt: TGTGCCATCAGTGAGTCCCCGGGACAGGGGACGGTTAAGGGTGCGGTGAGCCCTGAAGCTTTCTTT
j_call: TRBJ1-2; d_call: NA; v_call: TRBV20-1; clone_size: few; cdr3_aa: CSARPGYGYTF; cdr3_nt: TGCAGTGCCCGTCCGGGCTATGGCTACACCTTC
j_call: TRBJ1-2; d_call: NA; v_call: TRBV2; clone_size: NA; cdr3_aa: CASREWAPVYGYTF; cdr3_nt: TGTGCCAGCCGGGAGTGGGCTCCAGTCTATGGCTACACCTTC
j_call: TRBJ2-2; d_call: NA; v_call: TRBV4-2; clone_size: NA; cdr3_aa: CASSQRRPEDGELFF; cdr3_nt: TGTGCCAGCAGCCAAAGACGACCCGAGGACGGGGAGCTGTTTTTT
j_call: TRBJ1-6; d_call: NA; v_call: TRBV12-3/TRBV12-4; clone_size: NA; cdr3_aa: CASTSSNSPLHF; cdr3_nt: TGTGCCAGCACCTCCAGTAATTCACCCCTCCACTTT
j_call: TRBJ1-2; d_call: TRBD1; v_call: TRBV3-1/TRBV3-2; clone_size: NA; cdr3_aa: CASSQRGPGYGYTF; cdr3_nt: TGTGCCAGCAGCCAAAGGGGGCCAGGCTATGGCTACACCTTC
j_call: TRBJ2-3; d_call: TRBD2; v_call: TRBV3-1/TRBV3-2; clone_size: NA; cdr3_aa: CASSQTSGGRASTDTQYF; cdr3_nt: TGTGCCAGCAGCCAGACTAGCGGGGGCCGTGCTAGCACAGATACGCAGTATTTT
j_call: TRBJ1-1; d_call: NA; v_call: TRBV10-3; clone_size: NA; cdr3_aa: CAIRGDTNTEAFF; cdr3_nt: TGTGCCATCAGAGGGGATACAAACACTGAAGCTTTCTTT
j_call: TRBJ2-3; d_call: NA; v_call: TRBV7-3; clone_size: NA; cdr3_aa: CASSSRDPGDTQYF; cdr3_nt: TGTGCCAGCAGCTCGCGGGACCCGGGAGATACGCAGTATTTT
j_call: TRBJ2-1; d_call: NA; v_call: TRBV6-1; clone_size: few; cdr3_aa: CASSEAWVAPYNEQFF; cdr3_nt: TGTGCCAGCAGTGAAGCGTGGGTAGCACCCTACAATGAGCAGTTCTTC
j_call: TRBJ2-3; d_call: TRBD1; v_call: TRBV6-6; clone_size: NA; cdr3_aa: CASSYDRGGADTQYF; cdr3_nt: TGTGCCAGCAGTTACGACAGGGGAGGCGCAGATACGCAGTATTTT
j_call: TRBJ2-4; d_call: TRBD1; v_call: TRBV9; clone_size: NA; cdr3_aa: CASSSGQGSPIQYF; cdr3_nt: TGTGCCAGCAGCTCCGGACAGGGGAGTCCTATTCAGTACTTC
j_call: TRBJ2-5; d_call: TRBD2; v_call: TRBV5-1; clone_size: NA; cdr3_aa: CASSRDWGGETQYF; cdr3_nt: TGCGCCAGCAGCCGGGACTGGGGAGGGGAGACCCAGTACTTC
j_call: TRBJ1-5; d_call: NA; v_call: TRBV30; clone_size: NA; cdr3_aa: CAWSGDSNQPQHF; cdr3_nt: TGTGCCTGGAGCGGGGATAGCAATCAGCCCCAGCATTTT
j_call: TRBJ2-5; d_call: NA; v_call: TRBV24-1; clone_size: NA; cdr3_aa: CATQDRPQETQYF; cdr3_nt: TGTGCCACCCAAGACAGGCCCCAAGAGACCCAGTACTTC
j_call: TRBJ2-1; d_call: NA; v_call: TRBV5-1; clone_size: NA; cdr3_aa: CASSLVARGGTYNEQFF; cdr3_nt: TGCGCCAGCAGCTTGGTGGCGCGGGGAGGTACCTACAATGAGCAGTTCTTC
j_call: TRBJ1-1; d_call: TRBD1; v_call: TRBV19; clone_size: NA; cdr3_aa: CATRDRGRRTEAFF; cdr3_nt: TGTGCCACCCGGGACAGGGGGAGAAGGACTGAAGCTTTCTTT
j_call: TRBJ2-1; d_call: TRBD2; v_call: TRBV10-1; clone_size: NA; cdr3_aa: CASSEPLAGEYNEQFF; cdr3_nt: TGCGCCAGCAGTGAGCCCCTAGCGGGGGAGTACAATGAGCAGTTCTTC
j_call: TRBJ2-3; d_call: NA; v_call: TRBV19; clone_size: NA; cdr3_aa: CASSIRDWSTQYF; cdr3_nt: TGTGCCAGTAGTATAAGGGACTGGTCTACGCAGTATTTT
j_call: TRBJ2-5; d_call: NA; v_call: TRBV12-3/TRBV12-4; clone_size: few; cdr3_aa: CASSSVRKETQYF; cdr3_nt: TGTGCCAGCAGTTCTGTCAGAAAAGAGACCCAGTACTTC
j_call: TRBJ2-7; d_call: NA; v_call: TRBV5-8; clone_size: NA; cdr3_aa: CASSSDPGGSYEQYF; cdr3_nt: TGTGCCAGCAGTTCTGACCCCGGAGGTTCCTACGAGCAGTACTTC
j_call: TRBJ1-4; d_call: NA; v_call: TRBV19; clone_size: once; cdr3_aa: CASSIPSGTLEKLFF; cdr3_nt: TGTGCCAGTAGTATACCCTCCGGGACACTTGAAAAACTGTTTTTT
j_call: TRBJ2-7; d_call: NA; v_call: TRBV2; clone_size: NA; cdr3_aa: CASKNRGSSYEQYF; cdr3_nt: TGTGCCAGCAAAAACCGGGGGAGCTCCTACGAGCAGTACTTC
j_call: TRBJ2-7; d_call: NA; v_call: TRBV21-1; clone_size: NA; cdr3_aa: CASSSTGNTYEQYF; cdr3_nt: TGTGCCAGCAGCTCGACAGGGAATACCTACGAGCAGTACTTC
j_call: TRBJ2-5; d_call: TRBD2; v_call: TRBV7-2; clone_size: NA; cdr3_aa: CASSRGLAGGQETQYF; cdr3_nt: TGTGCCAGCAGTCGCGGACTAGCGGGTGGGCAAGAGACCCAGTACTTC
j_call: TRBJ2-1; d_call: NA; v_call: TRBV9; clone_size: NA; cdr3_aa: CASSLQQGEQFF; cdr3_nt: TGTGCCAGCAGCCTACAACAGGGCGAGCAGTTCTTC
j_call: TRBJ2-5; d_call: NA; v_call: TRBV9; clone_size: NA; cdr3_aa: CASSGDGHLQETQYF; cdr3_nt: TGTGCCAGCAGCGGTGATGGACACCTCCAGGAGACCCAGTACTTC
j_call: TRBJ2-3; d_call: NA; v_call: TRBV6-5; clone_size: NA; cdr3_aa: CASRSGSLSRDTQYF; cdr3_nt: TGTGCCAGCAGGTCAGGGTCATTGTCAAGGGATACGCAGTATTTT
j_call: TRBJ2-7; d_call: TRBD2; v_call: TRBV14; clone_size: few; cdr3_aa: CASSRGLAGGAYEQYF; cdr3_nt: TGTGCCAGCAGCCGCGGACTAGCGGGGGGAGCCTACGAGCAGTACTTC
j_call: TRBJ2-2; d_call: TRBD2; v_call: TRBV11-2; clone_size: NA; cdr3_aa: CASSLLLAGNTGELFF; cdr3_nt: TGTGCCAGCAGCTTACTATTAGCGGGGAACACCGGGGAGCTGTTTTTT
j_call: TRBJ2-4; d_call: NA; v_call: TRBV9; clone_size: NA; cdr3_aa: CASSVGSLNIQYF; cdr3_nt: TGTGCCAGCAGCGTAGGGAGCTTAAACATTCAGTACTTC
j_call: TRBJ2-7; d_call: NA; v_call: TRBV7-9; clone_size: NA; cdr3_aa: CASSLASIHEQYF; cdr3_nt: TGTGCCAGCAGCTTAGCTAGCATCCACGAGCAGTACTTC
j_call: TRBJ2-2; d_call: TRBD2; v_call: TRBV5-5; clone_size: NA; cdr3_aa: CASSTGPGGAGELFF; cdr3_nt: TGTGCCAGCAGCACGGGCCCCGGGGGGGCAGGGGAGCTGTTTTTT
j_call: TRBJ2-1; d_call: TRBD2; v_call: TRBV9; clone_size: NA; cdr3_aa: CASSVAGTSGGADNEQFF; cdr3_nt: TGTGCCAGCAGCGTAGCTGGGACTAGCGGGGGGGCCGACAATGAGCAGTTCTTC
j_call: TRBJ2-7; d_call: NA; v_call: TRBV7-9; clone_size: once; cdr3_aa: CASSLDSHEQYF; cdr3_nt: TGTGCCAGCAGCTTAGATAGCCACGAGCAGTACTTC
j_call: TRBJ2-5; d_call: NA; v_call: TRBV16; clone_size: NA; cdr3_aa: CASSHSGAGETQYF; cdr3_nt: TGTGCCAGCAGCCACTCGGGAGCCGGGGAGACCCAGTACTTC
j_call: TRBJ1-6; d_call: TRBD1; v_call: TRBV7-3; clone_size: NA; cdr3_aa: CASSSGTDNSPLHF; cdr3_nt: TGTGCCAGCAGCTCCGGGACAGATAATTCACCCCTCCACTTT
j_call: TRBJ1-5; d_call: NA; v_call: TRBV15; clone_size: NA; cdr3_aa: CATSGRQAGARPQHF; cdr3_nt: TGTGCCACCAGCGGAAGACAGGCGGGGGCCAGGCCCCAGCATTTT
j_call: TRBJ1-6; d_call: TRBD1; v_call: TRBV23-1; clone_size: NA; cdr3_aa: CASSQSWDRNNSPLHF; cdr3_nt: TGCGCCAGCAGTCAATCGTGGGACAGGAATAATTCACCCCTCCACTTT